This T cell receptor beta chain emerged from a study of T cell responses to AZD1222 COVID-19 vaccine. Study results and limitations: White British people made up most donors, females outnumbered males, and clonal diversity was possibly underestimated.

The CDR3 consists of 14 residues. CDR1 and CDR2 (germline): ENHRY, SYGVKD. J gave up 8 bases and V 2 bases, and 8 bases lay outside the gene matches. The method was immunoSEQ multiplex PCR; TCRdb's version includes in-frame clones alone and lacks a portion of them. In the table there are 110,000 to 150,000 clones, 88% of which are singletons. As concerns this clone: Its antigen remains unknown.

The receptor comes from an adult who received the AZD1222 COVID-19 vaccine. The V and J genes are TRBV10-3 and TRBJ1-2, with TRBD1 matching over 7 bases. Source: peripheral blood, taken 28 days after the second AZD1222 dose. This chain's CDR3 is CAISEPYRGDGYTF. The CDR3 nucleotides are TGTGCCATCAGTGAGCCGTACAGGGGAGACGGCTACACCTTC.